This T cell receptor (beta chain) came from a study of tumor and adjacent non-tumor tissue in lung cancer. Study-level background: Patients were aged about 31 to 85, fewer than twelve men and 5 women, stage I to III.

TCRbeta libraries were built with three rounds of nested PCR, modified from ARM-PCR. TCRdb analysed the multiplex PCR reads with MiXCR anew, one entry per CDR3 protein. The sample lists roughly 140,000 distinct CDR3 sequences; 66% were seen once. This sample's RNA came from whole unsorted tissue. As regards this clonotype: This may come from a read error, since a much larger clone is one base off.

The CDR3 runs to 13 residues. Germline-derived CDR1 and CDR2 are SGHKS and YYEKEE (reference sequence). V lost 6 bases and J 3 bases, leaving 12 bases between the germline ends. The TCR sequence derives from a man aged 60 to 75 with small cell lung cancer. The chain carries TRBV5-5 and TRBJ1-1; D is unresolved. Sequenced material: lung tumor tissue. The CDR3 sequence is CASIFQWDTEAFF. CDR3 DNA: TGTGCCAGCATCTTTCAGTGGGACACTGAAGCTTTCTTT.